These 3 T cell receptor beta chains originate from one sample sequenced in a study of blood T cell repertoires in COVID-19. Here immunoSEQ multiplex PCR was the method, and the copy in TCRdb shows in-frame clones only, minus some. Of around 370,000 clones detected, 88% appear once; the ten largest clones hold 0.9% to 1.5%. The sequenced sample was PBMCs or T cells enriched from blood (not recorded which). The receptors were gathered from a woman under 30 who had recovered from COVID-19.

V is TRBV4-2 and J is TRBJ2-2, with TRBD2 matching over 8 bases. Germline CDR1 is LGHNA and CDR2 is YNFKEQ. The CDR3 runs 16 residues. V shed 0 bases and J 9 bases; nucleotides not matched to a gene: 9. CDR3 DNA: TGTGCCAGCAGCCAAGAAGAGCGGGGGAGTTGGCGGGAGCTGTTTTTT. This encodes CASSQEERGSWRELFF.

The V call is TRBV5-6, the J call TRBJ2-5; TRBD2 is a possible D gene (5 bases). V was cut by 1 base and J by 5 bases, with 15 bases left in between. CDR1 is SGHDT, CDR2 YYEEEE, per germline. The CDR3 length is 15 residues. The CDR3 DNA follows: TGTGCCAGCAGCTTGCGACTCCTGGGCGGGGAGACCCAGTACTTC. As protein: CASSLRLLGGETQYF. Looking up the rest from reference TRBV5-6 and TRBJ2-5 gives the full variable domain: DAGVTQSPTHLIKTRGQQVTLRCSPKSGHDTVSWYQQALGQGPQFIFQYYEEEERQRGNFPDRFSGHQFPNYSSELNVNALLLGDSALYLCASSLRLLGGETQYFGPGTRLLVL.

This clone appeared a single time. The rearrangement links TRBV27 to TRBJ2-3; TRBD1 matches at 10 bases. CDR1 is MNHEY, CDR2 SMNVEV, per germline (reference sequence). The CDR3 is 15 amino acids. The V gene end was trimmed by 7 bases and the J gene end by 4 bases; junction bases not matched to a gene: 8. Here the CDR3 DNA reads TGTGCCAGCAACCCCGGGACAGGGGCATCAGATACGCAGTATTTT. This sequence encodes CASNPGTGASDTQYF.